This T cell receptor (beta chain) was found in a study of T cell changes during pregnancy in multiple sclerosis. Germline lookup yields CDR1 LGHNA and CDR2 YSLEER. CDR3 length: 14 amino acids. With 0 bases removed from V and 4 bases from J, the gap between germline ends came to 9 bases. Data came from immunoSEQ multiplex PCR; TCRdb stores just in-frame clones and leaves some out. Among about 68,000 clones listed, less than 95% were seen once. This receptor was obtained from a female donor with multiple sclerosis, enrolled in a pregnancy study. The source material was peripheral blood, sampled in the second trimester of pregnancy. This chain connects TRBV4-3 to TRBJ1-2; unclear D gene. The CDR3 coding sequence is TGCGCCAGCAGCCAAGAGTCAGAAGTCTATGGCTACACCTTC. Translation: CASSQESEVYGYTF.